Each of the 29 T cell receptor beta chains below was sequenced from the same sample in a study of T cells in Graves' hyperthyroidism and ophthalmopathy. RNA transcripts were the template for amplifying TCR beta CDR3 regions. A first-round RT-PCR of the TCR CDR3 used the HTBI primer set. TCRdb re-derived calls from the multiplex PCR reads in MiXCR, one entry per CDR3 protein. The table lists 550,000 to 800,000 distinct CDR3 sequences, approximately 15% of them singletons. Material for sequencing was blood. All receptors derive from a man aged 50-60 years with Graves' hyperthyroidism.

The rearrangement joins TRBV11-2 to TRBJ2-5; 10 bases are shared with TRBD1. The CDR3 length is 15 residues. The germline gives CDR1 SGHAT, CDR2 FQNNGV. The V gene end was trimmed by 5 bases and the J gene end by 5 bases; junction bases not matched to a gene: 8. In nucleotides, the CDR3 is TGTGCCAGCAGCCCTCGACAGGGGGCTTGGGAGACCCAGTACTTC. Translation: CASSPRQGAWETQYF.

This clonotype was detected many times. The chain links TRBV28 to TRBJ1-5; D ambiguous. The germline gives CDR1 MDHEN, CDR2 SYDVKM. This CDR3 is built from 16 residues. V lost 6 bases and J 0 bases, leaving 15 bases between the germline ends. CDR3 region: CASRRKWWYSNQPQHF. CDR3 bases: TGTGCCAGCAGGCGGAAGTGGTGGTATAGCAATCAGCCCCAGCATTTT.

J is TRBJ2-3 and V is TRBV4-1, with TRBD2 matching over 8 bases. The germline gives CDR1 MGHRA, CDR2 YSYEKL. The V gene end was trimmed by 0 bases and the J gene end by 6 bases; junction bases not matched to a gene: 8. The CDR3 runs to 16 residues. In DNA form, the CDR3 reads TGCGCCAGCAGCCAAGATTGGACGGGAGGGCTGGATACGCAGTATTTT. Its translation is CASSQDWTGGLDTQYF.

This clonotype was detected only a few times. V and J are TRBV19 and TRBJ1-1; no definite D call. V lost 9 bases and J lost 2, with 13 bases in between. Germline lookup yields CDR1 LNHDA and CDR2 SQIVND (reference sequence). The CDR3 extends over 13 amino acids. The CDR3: CASDGRRNTEAFF. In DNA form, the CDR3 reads TGTGCCAGCGATGGCAGGCGAAACACTGAAGCTTTCTTT.

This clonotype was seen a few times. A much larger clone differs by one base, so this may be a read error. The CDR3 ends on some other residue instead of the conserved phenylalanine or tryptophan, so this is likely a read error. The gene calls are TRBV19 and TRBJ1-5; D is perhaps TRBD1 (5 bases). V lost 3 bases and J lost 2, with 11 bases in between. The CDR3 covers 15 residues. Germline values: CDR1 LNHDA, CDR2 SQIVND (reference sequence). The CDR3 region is CASSIGTGGNQPQHL. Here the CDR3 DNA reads TGTGCCAGTAGTATTGGGACGGGAGGCAATCAGCCCCAGCATCTT.

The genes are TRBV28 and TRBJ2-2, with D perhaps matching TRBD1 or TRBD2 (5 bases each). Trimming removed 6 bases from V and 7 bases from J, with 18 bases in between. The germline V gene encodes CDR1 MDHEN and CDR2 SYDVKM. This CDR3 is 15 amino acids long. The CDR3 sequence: CASRTMTPQGGELFF. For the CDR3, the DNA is TGTGCCAGCAGGACTATGACCCCCCAGGGCGGGGAGCTGTTTTTT. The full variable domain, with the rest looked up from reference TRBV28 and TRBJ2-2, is DVKVTQSSRYLVKRTGEKVFLECVQDMDHENMFWYRQDPGLGLRLIYFSYDVKMKEKGDIPEGYSVSREKKERFSLILESASTNQTSMYLCASRTMTPQGGELFFGEGSRLTVL.

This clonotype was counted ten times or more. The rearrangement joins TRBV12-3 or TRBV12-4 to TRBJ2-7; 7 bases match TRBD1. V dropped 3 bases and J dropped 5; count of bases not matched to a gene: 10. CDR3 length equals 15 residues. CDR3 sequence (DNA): TGTGCCAGCAGTTTGGGACCAGGGGGAGTTGACGAGCAGTACTTC. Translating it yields CASSLGPGGVDEQYF.

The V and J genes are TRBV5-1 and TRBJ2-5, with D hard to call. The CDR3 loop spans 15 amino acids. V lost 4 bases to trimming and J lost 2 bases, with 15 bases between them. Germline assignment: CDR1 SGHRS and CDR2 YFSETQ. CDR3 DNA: TGCGCCAGCAGCGACGTACTTTCGCTGCAAGAGACCCAGTACTTC. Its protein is CASSDVLSLQETQYF.

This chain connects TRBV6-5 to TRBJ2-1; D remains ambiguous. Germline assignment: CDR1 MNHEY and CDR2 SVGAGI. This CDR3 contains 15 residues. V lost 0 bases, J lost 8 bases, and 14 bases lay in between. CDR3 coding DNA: TGTGCCAGCAGTTACTCGAGTACGGGTTGGTATGAGCAGTTCTTC. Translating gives CASSYSSTGWYEQFF.

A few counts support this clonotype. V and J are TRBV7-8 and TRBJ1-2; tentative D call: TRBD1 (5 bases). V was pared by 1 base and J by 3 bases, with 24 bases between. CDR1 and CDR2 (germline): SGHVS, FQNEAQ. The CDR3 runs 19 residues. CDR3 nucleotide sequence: TGTGCCAGCAGCTTAGACGCTTATCGAGGAGATCCGGGGGACTATGGCTACACCTTC. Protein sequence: CASSLDAYRGDPGDYGYTF.

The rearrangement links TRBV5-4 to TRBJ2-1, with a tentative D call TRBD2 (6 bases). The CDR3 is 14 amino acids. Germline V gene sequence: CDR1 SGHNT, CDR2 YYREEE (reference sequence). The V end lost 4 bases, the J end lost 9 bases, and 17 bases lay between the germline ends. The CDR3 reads CASSIGTSSSEQFF. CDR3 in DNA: TGTGCCAGCAGCATAGGGACTTCTTCGAGTGAGCAGTTCTTC.

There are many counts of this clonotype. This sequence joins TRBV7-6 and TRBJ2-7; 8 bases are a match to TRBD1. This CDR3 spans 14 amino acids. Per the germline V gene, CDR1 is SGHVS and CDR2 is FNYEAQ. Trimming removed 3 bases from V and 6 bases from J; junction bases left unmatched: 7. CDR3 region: CASSFPGTGGEQYF. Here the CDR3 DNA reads TGTGCCAGCAGCTTCCCCGGGACAGGTGGCGAGCAGTACTTC.

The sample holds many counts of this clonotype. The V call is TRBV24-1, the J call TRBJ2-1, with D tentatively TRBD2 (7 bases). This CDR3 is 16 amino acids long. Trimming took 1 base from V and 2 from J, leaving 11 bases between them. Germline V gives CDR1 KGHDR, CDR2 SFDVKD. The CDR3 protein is CATSDFEGGAYNEQFF. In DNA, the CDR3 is TGTGCCACCAGTGATTTTGAAGGGGGGGCCTACAATGAGCAGTTCTTC.

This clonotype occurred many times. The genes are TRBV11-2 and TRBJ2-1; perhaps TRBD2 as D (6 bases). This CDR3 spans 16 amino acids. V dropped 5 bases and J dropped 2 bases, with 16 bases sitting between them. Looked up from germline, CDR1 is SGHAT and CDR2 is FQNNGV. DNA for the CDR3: TGTGCCAGCAGCCAACGTAGCGGATCCACCTACAATGAGCAGTTCTTC. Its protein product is CASSQRSGSTYNEQFF. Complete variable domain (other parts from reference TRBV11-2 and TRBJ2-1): EAGVAQSPRYKIIEKRQSVAFWCNPISGHATLYWYQQILGQGPKLLIQFQNNGVVDDSQLPKDRFSAERLKGVDSTLKIQPAKLEDSAVYLCASSQRSGSTYNEQFFGPGTRLTVL.

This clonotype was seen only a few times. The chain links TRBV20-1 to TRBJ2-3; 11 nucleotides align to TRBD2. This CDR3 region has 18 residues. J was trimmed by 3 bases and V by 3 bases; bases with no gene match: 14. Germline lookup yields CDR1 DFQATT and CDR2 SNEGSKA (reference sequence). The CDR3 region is CSARVGLAGGMGTDTQYF. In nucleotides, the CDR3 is TGCAGTGCTAGGGTCGGGCTAGCGGGAGGCATGGGGACAGATACGCAGTATTTT.

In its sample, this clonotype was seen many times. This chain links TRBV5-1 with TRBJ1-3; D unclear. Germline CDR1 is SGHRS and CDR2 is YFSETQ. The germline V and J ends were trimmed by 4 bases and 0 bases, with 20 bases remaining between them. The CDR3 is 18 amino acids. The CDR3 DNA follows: TGCGCCAGCAGCCGATTGACCGGGCCCTTCAACTCTGGAAACACCATATATTTT. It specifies CASSRLTGPFNSGNTIYF.

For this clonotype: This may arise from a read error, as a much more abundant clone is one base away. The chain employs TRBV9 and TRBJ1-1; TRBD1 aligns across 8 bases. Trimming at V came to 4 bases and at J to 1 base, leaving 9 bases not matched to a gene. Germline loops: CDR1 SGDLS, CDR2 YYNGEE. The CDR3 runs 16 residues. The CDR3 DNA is TGTGCCAGCAGCCCGGGTCCAGGGGGCACGAACACTGAAGCTTTCTTT. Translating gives CASSPGPGGTNTEAFF.

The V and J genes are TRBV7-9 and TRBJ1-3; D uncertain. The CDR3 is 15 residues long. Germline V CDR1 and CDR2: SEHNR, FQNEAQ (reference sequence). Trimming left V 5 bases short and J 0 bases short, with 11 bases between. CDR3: CASSALPDSGNTIYF. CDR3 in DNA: TGTGCCAGCAGCGCACTTCCCGACTCTGGAAACACCATATATTTT.

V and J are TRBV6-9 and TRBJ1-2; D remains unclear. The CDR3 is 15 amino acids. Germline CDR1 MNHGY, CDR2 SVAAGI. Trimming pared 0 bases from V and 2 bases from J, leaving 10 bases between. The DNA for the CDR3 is TGTGCCAGCAGTTATTCGCCGACCTTGAACTATGGCTACACCTTC. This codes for CASSYSPTLNYGYTF.

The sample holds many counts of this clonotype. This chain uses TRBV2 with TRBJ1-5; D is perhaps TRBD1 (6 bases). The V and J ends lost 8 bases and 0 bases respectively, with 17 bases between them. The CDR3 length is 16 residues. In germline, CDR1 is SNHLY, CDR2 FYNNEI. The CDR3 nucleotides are TGTGCCAGCCAGGGGCAGGGTCGATATAGCAATCAGCCCCAGCATTTT. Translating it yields CASQGQGRYSNQPQHF.

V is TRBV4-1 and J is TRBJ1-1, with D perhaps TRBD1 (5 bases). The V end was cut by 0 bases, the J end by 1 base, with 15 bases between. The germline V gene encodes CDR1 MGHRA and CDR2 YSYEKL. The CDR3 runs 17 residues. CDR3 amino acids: CASSQDREWTRNTEAFF. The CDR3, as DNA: TGCGCCAGCAGCCAAGATAGGGAGTGGACAAGGAACACTGAAGCTTTCTTT.

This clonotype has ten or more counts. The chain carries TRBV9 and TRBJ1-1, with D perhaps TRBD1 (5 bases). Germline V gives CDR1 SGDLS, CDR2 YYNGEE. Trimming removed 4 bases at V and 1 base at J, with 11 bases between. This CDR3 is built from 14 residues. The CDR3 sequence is CASSKPQANTEAFF. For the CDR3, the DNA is TGTGCCAGCAGCAAACCACAGGCGAACACTGAAGCTTTCTTT.

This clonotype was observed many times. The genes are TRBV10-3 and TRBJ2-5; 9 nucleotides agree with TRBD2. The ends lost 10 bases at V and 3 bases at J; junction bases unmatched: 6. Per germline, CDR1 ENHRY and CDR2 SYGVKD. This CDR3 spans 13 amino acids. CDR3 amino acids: CATWREGEETQYF. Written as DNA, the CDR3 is TGTGCCACCTGGCGGGAGGGGGAAGAGACCCAGTACTTC.

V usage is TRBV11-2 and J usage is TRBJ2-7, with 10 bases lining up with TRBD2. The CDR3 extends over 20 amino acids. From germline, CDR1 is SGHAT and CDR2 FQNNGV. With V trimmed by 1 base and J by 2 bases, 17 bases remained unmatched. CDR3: CASSLGPGRLGLAGAYEQYF. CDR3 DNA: TGTGCCAGCAGCTTAGGGCCGGGGAGGTTAGGGCTAGCGGGAGCCTACGAGCAGTACTTC. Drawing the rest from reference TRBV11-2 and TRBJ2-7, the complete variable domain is EAGVAQSPRYKIIEKRQSVAFWCNPISGHATLYWYQQILGQGPKLLIQFQNNGVVDDSQLPKDRFSAERLKGVDSTLKIQPAKLEDSAVYLCASSLGPGRLGLAGAYEQYFGPGTRLTVT.

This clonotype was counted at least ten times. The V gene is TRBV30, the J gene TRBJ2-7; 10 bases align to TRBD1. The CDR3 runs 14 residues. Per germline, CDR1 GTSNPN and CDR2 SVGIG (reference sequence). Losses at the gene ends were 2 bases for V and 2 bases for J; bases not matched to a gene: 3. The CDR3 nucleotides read TGTGCCTGGAGTTCAGGACAGGGGGCCTACGAGCAGTACTTC. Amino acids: CAWSSGQGAYEQYF.

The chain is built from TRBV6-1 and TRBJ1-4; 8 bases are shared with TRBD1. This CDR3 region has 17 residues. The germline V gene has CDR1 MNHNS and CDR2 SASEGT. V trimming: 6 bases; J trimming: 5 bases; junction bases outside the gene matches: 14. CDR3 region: CASSNENRGNRNEKLFF. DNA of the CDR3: TGTGCCAGCAGCAACGAAAACAGGGGGAATAGGAATGAAAAACTGTTTTTT.

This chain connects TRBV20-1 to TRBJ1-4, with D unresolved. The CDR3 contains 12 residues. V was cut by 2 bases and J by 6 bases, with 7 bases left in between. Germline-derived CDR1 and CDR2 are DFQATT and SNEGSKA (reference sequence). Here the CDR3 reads CSARHSHEKLFF. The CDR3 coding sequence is TGCAGTGCTAGACATTCCCATGAAAAACTGTTTTTT.

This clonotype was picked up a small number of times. The CDR3 DNA is TGTGCCAGCAGTCCTTCGACAGGGGTTGTCAATCAGCCCCAGCATTTT. Protein sequence: CASSPSTGVVNQPQHF. The gene calls are TRBV27 and TRBJ1-5, with 8 bases aligning to TRBD1. Germline V gene data show CDR1 as MNHEY and CDR2 as SMNVEV (reference sequence). Trimming at V came to 5 bases and at J to 3 bases, leaving 9 bases not matched to a gene. CDR3 length equals 16 residues.

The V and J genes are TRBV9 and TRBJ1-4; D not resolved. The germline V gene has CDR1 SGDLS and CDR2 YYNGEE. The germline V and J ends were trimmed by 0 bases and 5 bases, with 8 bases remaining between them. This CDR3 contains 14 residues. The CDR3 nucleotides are TGTGCCAGCAGCGTAGATCTACAGAATGAAAAACTGTTTTTT. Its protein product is CASSVDLQNEKLFF.